What follows describes a single T cell receptor beta chain. Its antigen remains unknown. This specimen belongs to a study of T-cell memory formation after mild COVID-19. Points from the study as a whole: Contracting clones from day 15 to 85 had balanced CD4/CD8; later expanders favoured CD4+. Nothing confirmed that second-wave clones peaking on day 37 were specific for SARS-CoV-2.

Using constant-segment primers, 5'RACE produced TCR alpha and TCR beta cDNA libraries carrying sample barcodes and UMIs. TCRdb reanalysed the 5' RACE reads using MiXCR and keeps one entry per CDR3 protein. The table includes roughly 14,000 distinct CDR3 sequences, 20% to 25% detected once. Germline values: CDR1 SGHKS, CDR2 YYEKEE (reference sequence). V gave up 3 bases and J gave up 4 bases, with 17 bases separating them. The CDR3 runs to 15 residues. This chain connects TRBV5-5 to TRBJ2-7, with D perhaps TRBD1 (6 bases). The sequenced sample consisted of PBMCs or a T cell subset sorted from them (not recorded which). The source of this sequence is a man younger than 35 who had mild COVID-19 (a few samples of this study predate the infection). Cell type and time point are not known. The CDR3 DNA follows: TGTGCCAGCAGCTCAGTGGACAGCCGTGCGTACGAGCAGTACTTC. Residues: CASSSVDSRAYEQYF.